What follows is one TCR beta chain and its context. A few counts support this clone. Its antigen is not yet known. Base qualities are missing; no much larger clone stands one base away. The sample comes from a study of blood T cell repertoires in COVID-19 (dated by TCRdb to 2018 to 2020). About the full investigation: Collaborator samples came from the United States, Italy and Spain and covered acute and convalescent phases of COVID-19. The material from the prospective study consisted of cDNA or gDNA derived from T cells, B-cell-depleted T cells, or PBMCs. Deeply sampled blood TCRbeta repertoires from subjects exposed to, actively infected with, or recovered from COVID-19 were included in the dataset. A freely available public database, intended as a resource for researchers studying the immune response to SARS-CoV-2, is where the repertoires were released. Samples came from the ongoing ImmuneRACE study (first 160 participants) plus 1,254 subjects from 6 global collaborators. Sample metadata almost always included a de-identified subject ID, COVID-19 status, age in years and sex. Where available, HLA class I and class II types were taken from metadata supplied by the sample provider and were not determined by assay-based typing. Beyond this particular receptor, the publication reports: How much clinical and demographic metadata was included differed by source and by participant, and the metadata was provided uncurated.

Collaborating institutions collected whole blood in K2EDTA tubes following their own protocols. For TCRbeta analysis, collaborator samples were shipped as frozen whole blood, as isolated PBMCs, or as DNA extracted from either sample type. From the germline V gene, CDR1 is MGHRA and CDR2 is YSYEKL. Trimming leaves V shorter by 0 bases and J shorter by 7 bases, with the junction holding 5 bases beyond the gene matches. There are 15 amino acids in the CDR3, from cysteine to phenylalanine inclusive. Only the CDR3 DNA is retained, 45 bases long and in frame from the first base. TCRbeta CDR3 regions were amplified from genomic DNA by means of the immunoSEQ Assay, a bias-controlled multiplex PCR. In the original analysis: Nucleated cell counts per sample were estimated from amplification of reference gene primers within the assay. To quantify the absolute abundance of each unique TCRbeta CDR3 rearrangement, sequence reads were collapsed and filtered. Productive Simpson clonality was computed per sample as the square root of Simpson's diversity index over productive rearrangements. The clones in this table, taken by TCRdb from immuneACCESS, are in-frame only. Not every clone is retained; where verified, under half of the shortfall comes from an unresolved V gene, and the cause of the rest is unknown. The V and J calls and the clone size are those of that table, but D and trimming were determined from the DNA. In all, the sample holds about 120,000 clones, and 60% to 85% of those were seen once. Of the sample, 2.3% falls within the top ten clones.

Sequences were obtained from peripheral blood. This clonotype was obtained from a man between 65 and 80 years old with acute or convalescent COVID-19. This receptor chain uses TRBV4-1 and TRBJ1-4, and TRBD1 matches 7 of the central bases. Here the CDR3 is given as CASSQDRGLGEKLFF. The DNA reads TGCGCCAGCAGCCAAGACAGGGGGTTAGGTGAAAAACTGTTTTTT.